This TCR beta chain came from a study of blood T cell repertoires in COVID-19. Background on the study: Collection of acute and convalescent COVID-19 samples took place in the United States, Italy and Spain.

TCRdb's copy holds only in-frame clones and misses some; the assay was immunoSEQ multiplex PCR. The table includes approximately 94,000 clones, almost 90% detected once. The V and J ends lost 5 bases and 5 bases, in that order; junction bases with no gene match: 12. The germline V gene has CDR1 SGHTA and CDR2 FQGNSA. This CDR3 has 15 residues. Sequencing input: peripheral blood. This sequence joins TRBV7-2 and TRBJ2-7, with TRBD1 identical over 7 bases. The source is a human donor in a cohort sampled during active COVID-19. CDR3 bases: TGTGCCAGCAGCATACCCAGAGGGGGCAGGAACGAGCAGTACTTC. It yields the protein CASSIPRGGRNEQYF.